This T cell receptor (beta chain) was identified during a study of cytomegalovirus exposure and HLA in healthy donors. Study background: A data release that came early held approximately 92 million unique TCRs from HLA-typed donors. Study-wide results and caveats: There were some public TCRs occurring in many donors, but most TCR sequences were rare. Most TCR beta V segments were productive about 90% or about 30% of the time in an earlier analysis. V- and J-gene trimming in TCR beta was tied to a missense DCLRE1C variant by an analysis performed later.

The PCR made use of 60 Vbeta and 13 Jbeta primers. This table comes from immunoSEQ multiplex PCR, and its TCRdb copy is limited to in-frame clones, with some not included. The data show 95,000 to 150,000 clones, nearly 80% seen once. As concerns this clone: The target antigen is unknown.

The length of the CDR3 is 13 residues. V lost 4 bases and J lost 13; bases outside the gene matches: 5. From germline, CDR1 is SGHRS and CDR2 YFSETQ. This rearrangement joins TRBV5-1 to TRBJ2-1; 13 nucleotides align to TRBD2. Sequences were obtained from PBMCs. The TCR sequence derives from a woman aged 40 to 50 in good health and CMV-seronegative. This CDR3 is CASSLTSGRVQFF. The CDR3 nucleotides read TGCGCCAGCAGCCTAACTAGCGGGAGGGTTCAGTTCTTC.